The clone carrying this T cell receptor beta chain was seen more than once but under ten times. What it binds is unknown. The CDR3 runs 15 residues. J was trimmed by 2 bases and V by 2 bases; bases with no gene match: 2. Per germline, CDR1 MNHNY and CDR2 SVGAGI (reference sequence). This sample is drawn from a study of T cell repertoires in cytomegalovirus infection. Study-wide background: Public TCR beta signatures provided an indication of both CMV infection and a matching HLA type.

Via MiXCR, TCRdb re-called the reads, giving one row per CDR3 protein. The data contain roughly 320,000 distinct CDR3 sequences, around 9.5% of them singletons. Study-wide points: Carriers of CMV and the relevant HLA type were discriminated by public TCR beta frequency. HLA-C-restricted CMV-specific TCR beta clonotypes were dominant in the ex vivo response.

The TCR sequence derives from a human donor in good health (CMV status not recorded). Some clones in this sample may be carry-over from other donors' samples. Sequencing used PBMCs. The chain recombines TRBV6-6 with TRBJ1-2; 10 bases are a match to TRBD1. As DNA, the CDR3 is TGTGCCAGCAGTTACCGGGACAGGGGCAACTATGGCTACACCTTC. Its protein is CASSYRDRGNYGYTF.